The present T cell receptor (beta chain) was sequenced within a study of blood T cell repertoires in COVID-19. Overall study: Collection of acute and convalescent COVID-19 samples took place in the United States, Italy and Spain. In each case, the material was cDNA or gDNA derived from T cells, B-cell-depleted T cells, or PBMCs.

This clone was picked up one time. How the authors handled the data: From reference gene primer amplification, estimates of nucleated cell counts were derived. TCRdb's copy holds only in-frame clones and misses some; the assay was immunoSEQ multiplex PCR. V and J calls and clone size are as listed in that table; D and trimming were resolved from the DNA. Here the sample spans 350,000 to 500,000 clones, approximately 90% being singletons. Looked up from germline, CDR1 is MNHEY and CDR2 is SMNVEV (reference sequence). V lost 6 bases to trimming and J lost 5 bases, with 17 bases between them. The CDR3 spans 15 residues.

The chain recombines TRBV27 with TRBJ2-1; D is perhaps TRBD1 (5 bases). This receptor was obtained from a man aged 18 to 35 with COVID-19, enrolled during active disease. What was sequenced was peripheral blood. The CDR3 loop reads CASSPRVYGNNEQFF. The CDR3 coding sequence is TGTGCCAGCAGCCCCAGGGTTTATGGTAACAATGAGCAGTTCTTC.